The T cell receptor (beta chain) described here comes from a study of cytomegalovirus exposure and HLA in healthy donors. Vbeta (60) and Jbeta (13) primers were used in the PCR. The table came from immunoSEQ multiplex PCR; TCRdb's copy has only in-frame clones and leaves some out. The data show under 200,000 clones, with around 72% seen just once and around 2.4% held by the top ten. Germline V CDR1 and CDR2: SGHNT, YYREEE (reference sequence). The CDR3 is made up of 14 amino acids. V shed 4 bases and J 10 bases; nucleotides not matched to a gene: 10. About this clone itself: The antigen is unknown.

Regarding the study as a whole: A later analysis linked a missense DCLRE1C variant to TCR beta V- and J-gene trimming. In an earlier analysis, in under 700 donors, most V segments appeared productive either ~87% or ~30% of the time. Association with HLA alleles at 0.05 false discovery rate was found for around 17,000 TCR beta sequences in a later analysis. Links to common viral pathogens appeared, in a later analysis, for several of the most significant clusters.

The TCR comes from a female donor in good health and CMV-seronegative. The chain employs TRBV5-4 and TRBJ1-2; TRBD1 matches at 10 bases. Source material: PBMCs. CDR3 sequence: CASSRGEGQGPYTF. The CDR3 DNA follows: TGTGCCAGCAGCAGGGGAGAGGGACAGGGGCCCTACACCTTC. Together with reference TRBV5-4 and TRBJ1-2, the CDR3 gives the full variable domain: ETGVTQSPTHLIKTRGQQVTLRCSSQSGHNTVSWYQQALGQGPQFIFQYYREEENGRGNFPPRFSGLQFPNYSSELNVNALELDDSALYLCASSRGEGQGPYTFGSGTRLTVV.